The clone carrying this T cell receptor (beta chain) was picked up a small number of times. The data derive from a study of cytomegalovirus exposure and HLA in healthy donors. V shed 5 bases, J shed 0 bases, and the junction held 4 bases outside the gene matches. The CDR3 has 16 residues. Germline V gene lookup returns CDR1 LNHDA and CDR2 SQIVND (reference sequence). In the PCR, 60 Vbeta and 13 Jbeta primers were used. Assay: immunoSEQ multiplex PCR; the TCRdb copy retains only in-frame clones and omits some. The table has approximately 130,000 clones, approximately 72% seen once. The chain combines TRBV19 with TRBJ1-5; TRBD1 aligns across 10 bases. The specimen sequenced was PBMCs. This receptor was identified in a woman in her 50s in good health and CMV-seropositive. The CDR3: CASSARTGGSNQPQHF. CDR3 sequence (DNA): TGTGCCAGTAGTGCCCGGACAGGGGGTAGCAATCAGCCCCAGCATTTT.